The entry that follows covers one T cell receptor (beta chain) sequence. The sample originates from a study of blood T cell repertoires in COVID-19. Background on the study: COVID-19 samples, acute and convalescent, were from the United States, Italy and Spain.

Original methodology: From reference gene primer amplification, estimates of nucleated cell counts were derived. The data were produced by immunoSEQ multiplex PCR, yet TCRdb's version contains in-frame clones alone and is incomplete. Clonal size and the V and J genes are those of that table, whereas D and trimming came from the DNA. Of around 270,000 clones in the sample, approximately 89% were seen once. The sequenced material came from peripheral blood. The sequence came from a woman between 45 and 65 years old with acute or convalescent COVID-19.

CDR3 amino acids: CASSSYGRGNTGELFF. In DNA, the CDR3 is TGTGCCAGCAGCTCGTACGGGAGGGGGAACACCGGGGAGCTGTTTTTT. The chain uses TRBV7-3 and TRBJ2-2; 8 bases line up with TRBD2. Germline-derived CDR1 and CDR2 are SGHTA and FQGTGA. Trimming took 4 bases from V and 1 from J; bases not matched to a gene: 5. This CDR3 has 16 amino acids. The full variable domain, with the rest looked up from reference TRBV7-3 and TRBJ2-2, is GAGVSQTPSNKVTEKGKYVELRCDPISGHTALYWYRQSLGQGPEFLIYFQGTGAADDSGLPNDRFFAVRPEGSVSTLKIQRTERGDSAVYLCASSSYGRGNTGELFFGEGSRLTVL.